The present entry profiles one T cell receptor beta chain with its context. The target antigen is unknown. This specimen belongs to a study of identifying expanded T cells in peripheral blood. The CDR3 length is 18 residues. Trimming removed 2 bases at V and 1 base at J, with 19 bases between. CDR1 is SGDLS and CDR2 is YYNGEE in the germline V gene. Overall study findings and caveats: Differentially abundant clones: about 1.2 between replicates, just under 17 at around 14 days, under 25 at four. Roughly two-week clone count variance significantly increased as total template count grew.

Assay: immunoSEQ multiplex PCR; the TCRdb copy retains only in-frame clones and omits some. The sample lists more than 85,000 clones; around 89% were seen once. The sample taken for sequencing was blood. The source is a person between 18 and 69 years old in good health. The chain recombines TRBV9 with TRBJ2-1; D is ambiguous. The CDR3 is CASSVIRLDLWSYNEQFF. The CDR3 region has the DNA TGTGCCAGCAGCGTTATCAGGTTAGACCTTTGGTCCTACAATGAGCAGTTCTTC.